This TCR beta chain was identified during a study of CD8 T cells in ankylosing spondylitis. Study-wide points: Matched synovial fluid from ankylosing spondylitis patients was reported to be enriched for disease-linked clones. Earlier work had already found some motif variants in reactive arthritis synovial fluid and blood. Researchers report that disease-linked clones proved CD8+ and relatively rare in peripheral blood. What appeared characteristic of ankylosing spondylitis blood was a TCR beta motif of several highly homologous variants.

Germline V gives CDR1 DFQATT, CDR2 SNEGSKA (reference sequence). The CDR3 runs 11 residues. The ends were cut back, 3 bases at V and 6 bases at J, with 3 bases in the middle. Quantitative 5'-RACE with molecular barcodes was used to make the TCR beta libraries. Each CDR3 protein is one row after TCRdb ran MiXCR on the 5' RACE reads. The sample contains about 220,000 distinct CDR3 sequences, 7.3% of which appear only once. This clonotype was counted a few times. Antigen: not known. This sequence was found in a male donor with ankylosing spondylitis. The material sequenced was blood, either unsorted or a sorted T cell fraction (not recorded which). The rearrangement uses TRBV20-1 and TRBJ1-6, with no clear D. This CDR3 is CSARGNSPLHF. CDR3 coding DNA: TGCAGTGCTAGGGGTAATTCACCCCTCCACTTT.